This T cell receptor beta chain was sequenced for a study of T cells after posttransplantation cyclophosphamide. Study results and limitations: Later post-transplant blood repertoires were often dominated by donor CD8+ memory clones. After PTCy, TRB diversity resembled that of CNI/methotrexate controls. TRB overlap between skin or GI tissue T cells and blood was limited.

The method was immunoSEQ multiplex PCR; TCRdb's version includes in-frame clones alone and lacks a portion of them. Of 51,000 or so clones in the sample, 90% to 95% were seen once. A note on this clone: Its antigen is unknown.

Peripheral blood was collected from the related graft donor on the marrow donation day. Material: PBMCs. The receptor's source is a woman in her twenties or thirties in good health and a related stem cell transplant donor.

Here the CDR3 reads CASSNQGLGNTIYF. CDR3 in DNA: TGTGCCAGCAGTAATCAGGGACTCGGAAACACCATATATTTT. V usage is TRBV27 and J usage is TRBJ1-3, with D perhaps matching TRBD1 (5 bases). There are 14 residues in the CDR3. Germline V gene lookup returns CDR1 MNHEY and CDR2 SMNVEV (reference sequence). Trimming left V 5 bases short and J 4 bases short, with 12 bases between.